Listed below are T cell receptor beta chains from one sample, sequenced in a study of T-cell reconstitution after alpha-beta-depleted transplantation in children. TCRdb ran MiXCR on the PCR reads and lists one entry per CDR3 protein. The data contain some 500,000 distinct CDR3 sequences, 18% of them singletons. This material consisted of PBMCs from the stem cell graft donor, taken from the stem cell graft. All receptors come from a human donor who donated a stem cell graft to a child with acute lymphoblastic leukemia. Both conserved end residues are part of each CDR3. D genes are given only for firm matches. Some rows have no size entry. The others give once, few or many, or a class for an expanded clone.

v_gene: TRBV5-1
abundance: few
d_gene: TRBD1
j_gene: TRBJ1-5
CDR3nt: TGCGCCAGCAGCCTGACAGGGCGCGATCAGCCCCAGCATTTT
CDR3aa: CASSLTGRDQPQHF

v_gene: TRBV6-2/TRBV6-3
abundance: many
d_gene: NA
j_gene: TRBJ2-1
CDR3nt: TGTGCCAGCAGTTACACGGGGGCGCGTGTCAATGAGCAGTTCTTC
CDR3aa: CASSYTGARVNEQFF

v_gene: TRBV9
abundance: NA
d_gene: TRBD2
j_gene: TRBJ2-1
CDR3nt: TGTGCCAGCAGCGGACGTCTCGTAGCGGGAGTTTCCAATGAGCAGTTCTTC
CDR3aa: CASSGRLVAGVSNEQFF

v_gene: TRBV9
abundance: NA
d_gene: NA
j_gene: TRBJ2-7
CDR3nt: TGTGCCAGCAGCGTAGCGGGCAGGGGGGCCTACGAGCAGTACTTC
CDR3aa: CASSVAGRGAYEQYF

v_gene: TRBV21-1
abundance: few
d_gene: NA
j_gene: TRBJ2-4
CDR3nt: TGTGCCAGCAGCAAAGTTGAGCTACTAGCCAAAAACATTCAGTACTTC
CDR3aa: CASSKVELLAKNIQYF

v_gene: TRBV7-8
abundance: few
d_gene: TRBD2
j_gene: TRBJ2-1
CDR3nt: TGTGCCAGCAGCTTAACCCTACTAGCGGGAGGTAATAATGAGCAGTTCTTC
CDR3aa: CASSLTLLAGGNNEQFF

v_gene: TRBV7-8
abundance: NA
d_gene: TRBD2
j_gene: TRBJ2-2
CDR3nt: TGTGCCAGCAGCCCCCGACCGAGGGCGGGAGGGCCGAACACCGGGGAGCTGTTTTTT
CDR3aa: CASSPRPRAGGPNTGELFF

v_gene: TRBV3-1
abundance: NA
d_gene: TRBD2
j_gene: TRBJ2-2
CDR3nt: TGTGCCAGCAAAAGCGGGAGGGCCGGAGAGCTGTTTTTT
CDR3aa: CASKSGRAGELFF

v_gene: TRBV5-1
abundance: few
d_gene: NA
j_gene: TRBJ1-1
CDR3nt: TGCGCCAGCAGCTTGGTGTTTGGCACTGAAGCTTTCTTT
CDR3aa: CASSLVFGTEAFF

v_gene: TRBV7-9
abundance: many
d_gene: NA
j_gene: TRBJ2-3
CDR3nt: TGTGCCAGCAGAGGAACAGATACGCAGTATTTT
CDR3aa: CASRGTDTQYF

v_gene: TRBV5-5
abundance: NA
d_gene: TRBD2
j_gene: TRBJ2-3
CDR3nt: TGTGCCAGCAGCTCCAGGACTAGCGGGAAGGTAACAGATACGCAGTATTTT
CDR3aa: CASSSRTSGKVTDTQYF

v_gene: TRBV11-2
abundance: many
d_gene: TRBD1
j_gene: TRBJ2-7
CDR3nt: TGTGCCAGCAGCTTAGGGACAGGGGGCTTGTTATCCTACGAGCAGTACTTC
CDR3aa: CASSLGTGGLLSYEQYF

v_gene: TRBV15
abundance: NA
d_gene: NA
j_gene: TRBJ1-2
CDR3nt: TGTGCCACCAGCAGAGAAGGTGACAGCTACTATGGCTACACCTTC
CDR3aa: CATSREGDSYYGYTF

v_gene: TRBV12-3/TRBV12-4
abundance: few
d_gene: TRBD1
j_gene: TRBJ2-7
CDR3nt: TGTGCCAGCAGTACTACCTGGACAGGGGCCGAGCAGTACTTC
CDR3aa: CASSTTWTGAEQYF

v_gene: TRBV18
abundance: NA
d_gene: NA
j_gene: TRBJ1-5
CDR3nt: TGTGCCAGCTCACCACAGGGCGGGGGGCGGCGCAATCAGCCCCAGCATTTT
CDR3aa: CASSPQGGGRRNQPQHF

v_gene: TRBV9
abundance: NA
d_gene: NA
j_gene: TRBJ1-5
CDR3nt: TGTGCCAGCAGCGTAGCGGGAGGGAGCAATCAGCCCCAGCATTTT
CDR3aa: CASSVAGGSNQPQHF

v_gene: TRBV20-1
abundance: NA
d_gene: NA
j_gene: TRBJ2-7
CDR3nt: TGCAGTGCTAGAGATGCCGCCGTTAACTACGAGCAGTACTTC
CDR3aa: CSARDAAVNYEQYF